This TCR beta chain was found in a study of PD-1 blockade in classical Hodgkin lymphoma. General study findings and limits: Prior to therapy, complete responders displayed diversity much like that of newly diagnosed patients.

Exposure to brentuximab vedotin varied, and each patient had relapsed following autologous stem cell transplantation. The assay was immunoSEQ multiplex PCR, and TCRdb's table has in-frame clones only and misses some. The sample has over 90,000 clones, 75% to 90% seen once. Deletions cut 1 base from V and 2 bases from J, with 9 bases between. There are 14 residues in the CDR3. Germline V gives CDR1 SGHTA, CDR2 FQGNSA. In regard to this clone: As yet, its antigen is unknown.

This chain uses TRBV7-2 with TRBJ2-7; maybe TRBD1 (6 bases). The sample consisted of peripheral blood mononuclear cells (PBMCs), taken before the second cycle of nivolumab. This receptor was identified in a human donor with classical Hodgkin lymphoma. CDR3 sequence (DNA): TGTGCCAGCAGCTTAGGGGCAGGGGCCTACGAGCAGTACTTC. This translates into CASSLGAGAYEQYF.